Included here is one TCR beta chain sequence, with context. The data belong to a study of T cell changes during pregnancy in multiple sclerosis. Here immunoSEQ multiplex PCR was the method, and the copy in TCRdb shows in-frame clones only, minus some. Here the sample spans about 54,000 clones, 75% to 95% being singletons. Germline CDR1 and CDR2: MDHEN and SYDVKM. V lost 2 bases and J 2 bases, leaving 15 bases between the germline ends. This CDR3 has 17 amino acids. This sequence originates from a female donor in good health, enrolled as a control in a pregnancy study. The sequencing used peripheral blood, collected after pregnancy. This chain links TRBV28 with TRBJ1-4, with a weak D call TRBD1 (6 bases). The CDR3 sequence: CASSLKAHRATNEKLFF. DNA of the CDR3: TGTGCCAGCAGTTTAAAAGCCCACAGGGCTACTAATGAAAAACTGTTTTTT.